The 5 T cell receptor beta chains below come from one sample, sequenced in a study of shared clonotypes between healthy human individuals. The protocol was immunoSEQ multiplex PCR, while the TCRdb copy is restricted to in-frame clones and leaves out a portion. Of 2 million to 2.5 million clones in the sample, 90% to 97% were seen once. Sample: naive CD4+ T cells sorted from blood. Documented subset: CD45RA+ positively selected. The receptors were sampled from a man between 18 and 35 years old in good health.

The V call is TRBV10-3, the J call TRBJ2-2; D is unresolved. The V and J ends lost 2 bases and 10 bases respectively, with 8 bases between them. CDR1 is ENHRY, CDR2 SYGVKD, per germline. This CDR3 spans 12 amino acids. CDR3 loop: CAISERVEELFF. CDR3 nucleotide sequence: TGTGCCATCAGTGAGCGAGTGGAGGAGCTGTTTTTT.

V is TRBV19 and J is TRBJ1-2; 9 bases fit TRBD1. The CDR3 runs to 15 residues. Trimming took 2 bases from V and 3 from J; bases not matched to a gene: 4. Germline assignment: CDR1 LNHDA and CDR2 SQIVND (reference sequence). The CDR3 nucleotides read TGTGCCAGTAGTATAAAATACAGGGGGCACTATGGCTACACCTTC. Its translation is CASSIKYRGHYGYTF. Together with reference TRBV19 and TRBJ1-2, the CDR3 gives the full variable domain: DGGITQSPKYLFRKEGQNVTLSCEQNLNHDAMYWYRQDPGQGLRLIYYSQIVNDFQKGDIAEGYSVSREKKESFPLTVTSAQKNPTAFYLCASSIKYRGHYGYTFGSGTRLTVV.

V and J are TRBV25-1 and TRBJ2-2; 13 bases map to TRBD2. The CDR3 is made up of 18 amino acids. The trim removed 5 bases at V and 10 bases at J, leaving 16 bases unmatched. The germline V gene encodes CDR1 MGHDK and CDR2 SYGVNS. CDR3 nucleotide sequence: TGTGCCAGCAGTCGGACCCCTGGACTAGCGGGAGATAGGACGGAGCTGTTTTTT. It codes for CASSRTPGLAGDRTELFF.

Concerning this clone itself: Other DNA sequences in the sample encode the same CDR3. The J gene is TRBJ1-1, the V gene TRBV5-1; no firm D call. V lost 0 bases, J lost 0 bases, and 6 bases lay in between. The CDR3 length is 14 residues. Germline V lookup: CDR1 SGHRS, CDR2 YFSETQ. The CDR3 sequence: CASSLDSLNTEAFF. CDR3 DNA: TGCGCCAGCAGCTTGGACTCGCTGAACACTGAAGCTTTCTTT.

The chain has TRBV5-4 and TRBJ1-1, with 8 bases matching TRBD1. This CDR3 has 16 amino acids. Germline loops: CDR1 SGHNT, CDR2 YYREEE (reference sequence). V shed 4 bases and J 0 bases; nucleotides not matched to a gene: 8. CDR3 region: CASSKDRVPMNTEAFF. The CDR3 coding sequence is TGTGCCAGCAGCAAGGACAGGGTACCTATGAACACTGAAGCTTTCTTT.